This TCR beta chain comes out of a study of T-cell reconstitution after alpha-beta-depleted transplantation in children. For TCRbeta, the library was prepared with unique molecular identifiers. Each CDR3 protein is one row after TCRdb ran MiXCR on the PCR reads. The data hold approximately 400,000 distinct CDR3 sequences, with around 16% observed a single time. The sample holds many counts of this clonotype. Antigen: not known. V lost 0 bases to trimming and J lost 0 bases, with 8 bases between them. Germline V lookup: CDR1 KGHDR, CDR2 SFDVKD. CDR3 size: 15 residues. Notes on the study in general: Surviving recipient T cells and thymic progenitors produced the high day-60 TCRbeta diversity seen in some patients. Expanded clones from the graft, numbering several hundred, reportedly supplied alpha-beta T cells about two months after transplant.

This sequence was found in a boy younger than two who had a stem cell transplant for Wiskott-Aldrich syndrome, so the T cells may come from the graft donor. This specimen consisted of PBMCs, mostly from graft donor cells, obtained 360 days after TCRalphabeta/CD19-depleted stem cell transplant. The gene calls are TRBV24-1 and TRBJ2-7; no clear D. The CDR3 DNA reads TGTGCCACCAGTGATTTGCCGGACCTCTCCTACGAGCAGTACTTC. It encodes CATSDLPDLSYEQYF.